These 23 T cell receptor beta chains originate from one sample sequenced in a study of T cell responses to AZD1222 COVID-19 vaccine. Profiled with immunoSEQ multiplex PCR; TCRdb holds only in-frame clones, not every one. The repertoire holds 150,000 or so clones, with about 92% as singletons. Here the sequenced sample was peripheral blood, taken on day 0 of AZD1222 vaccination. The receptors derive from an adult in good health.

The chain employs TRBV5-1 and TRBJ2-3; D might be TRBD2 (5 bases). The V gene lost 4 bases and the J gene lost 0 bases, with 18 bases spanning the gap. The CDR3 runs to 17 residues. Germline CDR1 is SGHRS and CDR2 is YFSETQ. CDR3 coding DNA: TGCGCCAGCAGCCCCCCCAGGAGCGGCTATAGCACAGATACGCAGTATTTT. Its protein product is CASSPPRSGYSTDTQYF.

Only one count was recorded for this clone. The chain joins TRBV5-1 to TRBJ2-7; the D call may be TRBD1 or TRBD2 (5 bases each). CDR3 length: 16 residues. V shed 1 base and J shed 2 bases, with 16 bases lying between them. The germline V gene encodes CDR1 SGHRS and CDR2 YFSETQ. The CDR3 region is CASSLIPPGQAYEQYF. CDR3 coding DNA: TGCGCCAGCAGCTTGATCCCGCCGGGGCAAGCCTACGAGCAGTACTTC.

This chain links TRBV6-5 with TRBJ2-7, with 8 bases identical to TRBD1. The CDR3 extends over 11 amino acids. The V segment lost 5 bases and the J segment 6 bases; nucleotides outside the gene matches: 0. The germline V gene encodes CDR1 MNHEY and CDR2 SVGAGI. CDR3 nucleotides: TGTGCCAGCAGTACAGGGGGCGAGCAGTACTTC. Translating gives CASSTGGEQYF.

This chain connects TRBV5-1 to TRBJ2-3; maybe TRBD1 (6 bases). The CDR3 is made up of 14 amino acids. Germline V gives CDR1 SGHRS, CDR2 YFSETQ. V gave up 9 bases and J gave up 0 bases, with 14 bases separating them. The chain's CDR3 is CATQSGASTDTQYF. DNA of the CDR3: TGCGCCACCCAATCAGGGGCGAGCACAGATACGCAGTATTTT.

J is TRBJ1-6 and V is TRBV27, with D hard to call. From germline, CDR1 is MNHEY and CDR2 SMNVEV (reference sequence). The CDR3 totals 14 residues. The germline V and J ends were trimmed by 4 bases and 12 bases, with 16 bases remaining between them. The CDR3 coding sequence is TGTGCCAGCAGTTGGACTATAGCCGGCGGACCCCTCCACTTT. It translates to CASSWTIAGGPLHF.

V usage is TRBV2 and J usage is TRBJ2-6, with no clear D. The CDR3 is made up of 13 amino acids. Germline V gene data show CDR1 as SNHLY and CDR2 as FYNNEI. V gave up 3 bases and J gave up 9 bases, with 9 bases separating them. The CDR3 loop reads CASSDHIFNVLTF. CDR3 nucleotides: TGTGCCAGCAGTGACCACATCTTCAACGTCCTGACTTTC.

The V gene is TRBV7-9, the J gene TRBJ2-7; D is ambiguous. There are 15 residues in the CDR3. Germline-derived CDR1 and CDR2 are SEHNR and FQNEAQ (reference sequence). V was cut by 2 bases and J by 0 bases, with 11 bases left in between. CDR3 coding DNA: TGTGCCAGCAGCTTATCGGGCGGCTACTCCTACGAGCAGTACTTC. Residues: CASSLSGGYSYEQYF.

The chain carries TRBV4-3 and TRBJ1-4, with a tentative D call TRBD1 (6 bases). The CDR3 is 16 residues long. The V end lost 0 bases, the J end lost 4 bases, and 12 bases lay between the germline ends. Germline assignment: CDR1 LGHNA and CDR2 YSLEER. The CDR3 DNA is TGCGCCAGCAGCCAAGATCGACAGGTTAATAATGAAAAACTGTTTTTT. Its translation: CASSQDRQVNNEKLFF.

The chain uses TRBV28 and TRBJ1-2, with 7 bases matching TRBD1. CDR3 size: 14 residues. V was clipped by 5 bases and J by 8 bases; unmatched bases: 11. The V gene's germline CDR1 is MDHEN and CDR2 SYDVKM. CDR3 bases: TGTGCCAGCAGTCGCCCGACAGGGCTCTTGGGCTACACCTTC. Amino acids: CASSRPTGLLGYTF.

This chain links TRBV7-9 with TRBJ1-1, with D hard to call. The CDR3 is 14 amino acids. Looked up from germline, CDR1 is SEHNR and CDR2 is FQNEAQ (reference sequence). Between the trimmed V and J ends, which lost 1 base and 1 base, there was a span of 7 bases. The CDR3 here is CASSLGWGNTEAFF. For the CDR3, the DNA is TGTGCCAGCAGCTTAGGGTGGGGGAACACTGAAGCTTTCTTT. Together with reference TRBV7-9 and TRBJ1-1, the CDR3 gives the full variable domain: DTGVSQNPRHKITKRGQNVTFRCDPISEHNRLYWYRQTLGQGPEFLTYFQNEAQLEKSRLLSDRFSAERPKGSFSTLEIQRTEQGDSAMYLCASSLGWGNTEAFFGQGTRLTVV.

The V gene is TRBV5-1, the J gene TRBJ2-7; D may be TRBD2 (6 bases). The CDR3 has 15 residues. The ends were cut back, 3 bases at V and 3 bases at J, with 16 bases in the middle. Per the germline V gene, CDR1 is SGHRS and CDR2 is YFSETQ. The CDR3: CASSSAGPLIYEQYF. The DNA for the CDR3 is TGCGCCAGCAGCTCGGCGGGGCCGTTGATCTACGAGCAGTACTTC.

CDR3 region: CASSLVQETQYF. CDR3 in DNA: TGCGCCAGCAGCTTGGTCCAAGAGACCCAGTACTTC. This chain uses TRBV5-1 with TRBJ2-5; no firm D call. The germline V gene has CDR1 SGHRS and CDR2 YFSETQ. The V and J ends lost 0 bases and 1 base respectively, with 1 base between them. CDR3 length equals 12 residues.

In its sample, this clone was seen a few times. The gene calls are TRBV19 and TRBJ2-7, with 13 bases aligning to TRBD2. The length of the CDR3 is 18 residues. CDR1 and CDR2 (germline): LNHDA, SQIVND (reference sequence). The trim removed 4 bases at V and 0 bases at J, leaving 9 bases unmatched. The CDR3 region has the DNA TGTGCCAGTAGTAAGACTAGCGGGGGGCCTTTAAACTCCTACGAGCAGTACTTC. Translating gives CASSKTSGGPLNSYEQYF.

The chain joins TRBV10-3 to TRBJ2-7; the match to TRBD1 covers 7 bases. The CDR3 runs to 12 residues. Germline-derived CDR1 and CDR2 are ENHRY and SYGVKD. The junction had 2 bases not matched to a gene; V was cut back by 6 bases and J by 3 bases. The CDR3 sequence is CAIRGQDYEQYF. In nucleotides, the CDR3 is TGTGCCATCAGAGGACAGGACTACGAGCAGTACTTC.

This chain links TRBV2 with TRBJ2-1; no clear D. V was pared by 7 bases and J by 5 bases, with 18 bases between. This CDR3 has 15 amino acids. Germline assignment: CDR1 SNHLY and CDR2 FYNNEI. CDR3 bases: TGTGCCAGCACGCTCTGGGTAGGGCTGCACAATGAGCAGTTCTTC. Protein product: CASTLWVGLHNEQFF.

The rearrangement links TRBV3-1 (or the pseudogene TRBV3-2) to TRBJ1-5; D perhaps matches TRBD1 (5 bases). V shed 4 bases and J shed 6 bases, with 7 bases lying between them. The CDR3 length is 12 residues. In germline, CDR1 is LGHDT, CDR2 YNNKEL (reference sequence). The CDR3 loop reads CASSPQGQPQHF. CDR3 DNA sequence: TGTGCCAGCAGCCCCCAGGGTCAGCCCCAGCATTTT.

CDR3 loop: CASSEVSSYNEQFF. CDR3 nucleotides: TGTGCCAGCAGCGAGGTTAGCTCCTACAATGAGCAGTTCTTC. The chain recombines TRBV7-2 with TRBJ2-1; D not resolved. Trimming left V 5 bases short and J 0 bases short, with 8 bases between. Germline-derived CDR1 and CDR2 are SGHTA and FQGNSA. The CDR3 covers 14 residues. Supplemented by reference TRBV7-2 and TRBJ2-1, the full variable domain reads GAGVSQSPSNKVTEKGKDVELRCDPISGHTALYWYRQSLGQGLEFLIYFQGNSAPDKSGLPSDRFSAERTGGSVSTLTIQRTQQEDSAVYLCASSEVSSYNEQFFGPGTRLTVL.

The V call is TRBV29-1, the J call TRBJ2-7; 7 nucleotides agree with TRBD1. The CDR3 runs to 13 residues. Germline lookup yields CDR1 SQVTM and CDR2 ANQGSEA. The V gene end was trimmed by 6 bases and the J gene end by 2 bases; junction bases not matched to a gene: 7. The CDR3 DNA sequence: TGCAGCGTGGGAGACAGGGCGACCTACGAGCAGTACTTC. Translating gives CSVGDRATYEQYF.

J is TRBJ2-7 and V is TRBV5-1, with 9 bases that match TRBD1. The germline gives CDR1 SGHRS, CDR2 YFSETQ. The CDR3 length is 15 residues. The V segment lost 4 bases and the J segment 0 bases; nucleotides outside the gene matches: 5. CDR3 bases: TGCGCCAGCAGCACTGGGACAGGGAGCTCCTACGAGCAGTACTTC. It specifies CASSTGTGSSYEQYF.

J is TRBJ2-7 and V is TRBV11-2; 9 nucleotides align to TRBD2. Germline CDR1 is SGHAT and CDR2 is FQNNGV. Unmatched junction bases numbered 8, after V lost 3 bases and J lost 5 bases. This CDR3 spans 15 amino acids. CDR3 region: CASSLTGREGNEQYF. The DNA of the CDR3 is TGTGCCAGCAGCTTGACAGGGCGGGAGGGGAACGAGCAGTACTTC.

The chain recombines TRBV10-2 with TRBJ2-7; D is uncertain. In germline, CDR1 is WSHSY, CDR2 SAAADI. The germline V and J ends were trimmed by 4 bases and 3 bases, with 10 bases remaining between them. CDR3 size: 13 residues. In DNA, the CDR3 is TGCGCCAGCAGTGGTCTACGGATCTACGAGCAGTACTTC. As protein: CASSGLRIYEQYF.

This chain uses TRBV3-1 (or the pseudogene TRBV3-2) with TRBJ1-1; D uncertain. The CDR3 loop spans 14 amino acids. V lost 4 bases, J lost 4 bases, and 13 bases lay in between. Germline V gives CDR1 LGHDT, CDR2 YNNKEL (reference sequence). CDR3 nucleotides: TGTGCCAGCAGCCCACAATGGCCTGGCACTGAAGCTTTCTTT. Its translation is CASSPQWPGTEAFF.

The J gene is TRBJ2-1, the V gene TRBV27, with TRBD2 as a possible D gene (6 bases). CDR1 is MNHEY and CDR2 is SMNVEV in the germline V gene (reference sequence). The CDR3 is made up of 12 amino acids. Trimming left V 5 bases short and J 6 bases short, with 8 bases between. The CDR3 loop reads CASSPGLNEQFF. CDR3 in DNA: TGTGCCAGCAGTCCGGGACTCAATGAGCAGTTCTTC.